The TCR beta chain under discussion was sequenced for a study of T cells in Graves' hyperthyroidism and ophthalmopathy (dated by TCRdb to about 2019). In the study overall: Peripheral blood was collected at initial diagnosis, before any treatment. Once sampling was done, hyperthyroidism patients were given methimazole at a starting dose of 30 mg daily, whereas ophthalmopathy patients were given high-dose intravenous methylprednisolone. In addition, the study compared T-cell repertoires in thyroid tissue and in blood from about 6 Graves' hyperthyroidism patients. According to the paper, TCR Vbeta CDR3 sequencing was carried out on 120 to 150 peripheral blood samples, which came from 40 to 45 ophthalmopathy, around 75 hyperthyroidism and approximately 17 progressor patients. Prospective prediction of ophthalmopathy was tested in an independent validation cohort consisting of roughly 20 hyperthyroidism patients and some 15 patients who later progressed to ophthalmopathy. To identify TCR V-J signatures that set the groups apart, the researchers used a discovery cohort of 100 or so patients, made up of under 45 with Graves' ophthalmopathy and around 58 with stable Graves' hyperthyroidism. The approximately 95 discovery patients were divided at random into training and test sets in a 7:3 ratio. Study-level results and caveats: A model built on a 13 V-J signature distinguished ophthalmopathy from stable hyperthyroidism, reaching approximately 89% sensitivity and approximately 81% specificity in cross-validation and 80%/75% in testing. No statistical method was used to fix the sample size in advance, and group allocation was not hidden from the investigators. Most expanded thyroid clonotypes (frequency above 0.001) were also detected in blood, a finding suggesting that blood repertoires may reflect thyroid immune responses. In validation, progression to ophthalmopathy was predicted by the model with around 70% sensitivity and 72.22% specificity, a median of approximately 6.5 months before onset.

Clipping removes 3 bases from V and 0 bases from J, with 6 as the unmatched junction base count. From its cysteine to its phenylalanine, the CDR3 spans 15 amino acids. Only CDR3 DNA remains: 45 bases, in frame from the first base. The germline V gene sets CDR1 to SGHRS and CDR2 to YFSETQ. Stable Graves' hyperthyroidism was defined as no progression to ophthalmopathy during 18 months of follow-up. Hyperthyroidism patients were newly diagnosed, had a disease duration of under 2 months, and were aged 18 to 65 years. The study excluded patients with uncontrolled infections, other autoimmune diseases, pregnancy or lactation. Diagnoses relied on clinical symptoms, serum thyroxine and TRAb, thyroid ultrasound and orbital computed tomography. PBMCs were isolated from about 9.2 ml of fresh peripheral blood by Ficoll-Paque density gradient centrifugation. Total RNA was extracted using Trizol reagent, and RNA quality was assessed on an Agilent 2100 Bioanalyzer.

Note on this clonotype: The antigen it binds to is not known. Base-call qualities are not available, and no considerably larger clone is one nucleotide away.

The TCR beta CDR3 regions were amplified from RNA transcripts. For the first round of RT-PCR on the TCR CDR3, the HTBI primer set was used together with the Qiagen OneStep RT-PCR kit. The libraries were constructed in a second round of multiplex PCR and then size-selected and purified. The libraries were sequenced on an Illumina HiSeq2000 using paired-end 100 bp reads. From the authors' description of their analysis: SOAPnuke was used to process the raw data, removing reads that contained adapters or uncalled bases, had a mean Phred below 15, or lacked an exact match to the constant primer or identifier. High-quality paired reads were merged using COPE v1.2.5, and each unique nucleotide sequence was defined as a clonotype. Clonotypes were aligned to IMGT TRBV, TRBD and TRBJ reference segments using MiTCR v1.1. The analysis included only V-J combinations with a frequency above 0.0001, which together covered 98% to 99.2% of the repertoires. The TCS score was defined as the ratio of F50 (clonal expansion) to E x V (chaos), calculated using BLOSUM62-based TCRdist between CDR3 peptides within each V-J. Welch's t-statistics and random forest reduced roughly 540 V-J features to about 13, which were used in a naive Bayes classifier (R e1071). In-frame beta chains were kept once TCRdb had trimmed the public reads at Q25 with fastp and called clones with MiXCR. Every CDR3 protein is listed once, alongside the most common genes and DNA of its rows. The V and J calls here are based on TCRdb, not the publication. This sample has fewer than 400,000 distinct CDR3 sequences in its table, and about 25% of those were observed once. The ten biggest clones cover less than 75% of the sample.

The clonotype comes from a middle-aged man with Graves' hyperthyroidism. The rearrangement joined TRBV5-1 to TRBJ2-7, with 7 central nucleotides matching TRBD1. The source material was blood. The sequenced DNA: TGCGCCAGCAGCTCTTTTCGGACAGGCTCCTACGAGCAGTACTTC. This codes for CASSSFRTGSYEQYF.